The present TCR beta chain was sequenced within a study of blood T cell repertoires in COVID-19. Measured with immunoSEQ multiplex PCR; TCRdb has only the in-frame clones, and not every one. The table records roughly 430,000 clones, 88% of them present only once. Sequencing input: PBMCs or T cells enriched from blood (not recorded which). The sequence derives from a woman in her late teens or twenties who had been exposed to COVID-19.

CDR3 sequence reads: CASSLGENNEKLFF. The DNA of the CDR3 is TGTGCCAGCAGCCTAGGGGAGAATAATGAAAAACTGTTTTTT. This chain links TRBV7-9 with TRBJ1-4; tentatively, D is TRBD1 (5 bases). The germline V gene encodes CDR1 SEHNR and CDR2 FQNEAQ (reference sequence). The CDR3 runs to 14 residues. V lost 5 bases and J 4 bases, leaving 11 bases between the germline ends. The variable domain in full, completed from reference TRBV7-9 and TRBJ1-4, reads DTGVSQNPRHKITKRGQNVTFRCDPISEHNRLYWYRQTLGQGPEFLTYFQNEAQLEKSRLLSDRFSAERPKGSFSTLEIQRTEQGDSAMYLCASSLGENNEKLFFGSGTQLSVL.